This paragraph reports one T cell receptor (beta chain). What it binds is unknown. This record belongs to a study of T cell responses to AZD1222 COVID-19 vaccine. Study as a whole: Researchers grouped second doses given at about 4 or about 12 weeks into one pool. Study-wide points: Females made up more of the donors, who were largely white British, and clonal diversity may have come out too low. The breadth and depth of Spike-specific TCRs increased once two AZD1222 doses had been given.

Trimming took off 0 bases at V and 6 bases at J, with 9 bases between the two ends. The CDR3 spans 13 residues. CDR1 and CDR2 from the germline V gene are LGHNA and YNFKEQ. Repertoires were generated with immunoSEQ multiplex PCR, while TCRdb's copy carries only in-frame clones and drops some. The data contain under 130,000 clones, 70% to 90% of them singletons. The sequence was collected from an adult in good health. Sequences were derived from peripheral blood, sampled on day 0 of AZD1222 vaccination. V and J are TRBV4-2 and TRBJ2-7; D is unclear. CDR3 sequence (DNA): TGTGCCAGCAGCCAAGATCTGTCTAGCGAGCAGTACTTC. Amino acid sequence: CASSQDLSSEQYF.